This T cell receptor (beta chain) was recorded in a study of OX40 agonist ivuxolimab in advanced cancers. The overall study: Intravenous ivuxolimab was administered to patients every 2 weeks at 0.01 to 10 mg/kg.

Trimming shortened V by 8 bases and J by 5 bases, and 14 bases separated the two germline ends. The CDR3 is 13 residues long. Germline V gene data show CDR1 as SNHLY and CDR2 as FYNNEI. The protocol was immunoSEQ multiplex PCR, while the TCRdb copy is restricted to in-frame clones and leaves out a portion. The table records 85,000 to 130,000 clones, 90% of them present only once. The sequence was obtained from an adult with an advanced solid tumor such as melanoma, head and neck, liver or kidney cancer. The V call is TRBV2, the J call TRBJ2-3, with D perhaps assigned TRBD1 or TRBD2 (6 bases each). The sample was CD4+ or CD8+ T cells sorted from blood, taken in a trial of the OX40 agonist ivuxolimab. CDR3 DNA sequence: TGTGCCAGCCAGGGGTTCGGGAGAGATACGCAGTATTTT. This sequence encodes CASQGFGRDTQYF.